These 18 T cell receptor beta chains share one sample of origin, sequenced in a study of Ad26.COV2.S vaccination and SARS-CoV-2 variants. Treatment: around 19 received Ad26.COV2.S at low or high dose, single or two shots; about five received placebo; per-sample allocation not given. The study sampled participants on day 63 after the first vaccine or placebo injection. The protocol was immunoSEQ multiplex PCR, while the TCRdb copy is restricted to in-frame clones and leaves out a portion. Altogether about half a million clones are present, 89% being singletons, with the ten largest covering 1.7%. This sample comprised peripheral blood, obtained in a trial of Ad26.COV2.S vaccine versus placebo. These receptors were taken from a person aged 18-65 years who received the Ad26.COV2.S COVID-19 vaccine or a placebo.

V and J are TRBV7-9 and TRBJ2-7, with a weak D call TRBD2 (6 bases). The V end was cut by 0 bases, the J end by 2 bases, with 11 bases between. CDR1 and CDR2 from the germline V gene are SEHNR and FQNEAQ (reference sequence). The CDR3 extends over 15 amino acids. CDR3 coding DNA: TGTGCCAGCAGCTTAGCAGTCGGGGAGGCCTACGAGCAGTACTTC. Translated: CASSLAVGEAYEQYF.

The chain combines TRBV28 with TRBJ2-2; unclear D gene. V shed 3 bases and J shed 7 bases, with 12 bases lying between them. Germline values: CDR1 MDHEN, CDR2 SYDVKM. The CDR3 sequence is 14 residues long. CDR3 in amino acids: CASSFEGVIGELFF. CDR3 coding DNA: TGTGCCAGCAGTTTCGAAGGTGTTATCGGGGAGCTGTTTTTT. Together with reference TRBV28 and TRBJ2-2, the CDR3 gives the full variable domain: DVKVTQSSRYLVKRTGEKVFLECVQDMDHENMFWYRQDPGLGLRLIYFSYDVKMKEKGDIPEGYSVSREKKERFSLILESASTNQTSMYLCASSFEGVIGELFFGEGSRLTVL.

The chain couples TRBV28 to TRBJ1-5; 7 nucleotides align to TRBD1. V shed 3 bases, J shed 5 bases, and the junction held 4 bases outside the gene matches. The CDR3 has 14 amino acids. Germline CDR1 MDHEN, CDR2 SYDVKM. The CDR3 sequence: CASSFLQGHQPQHF. Here the CDR3 DNA reads TGTGCCAGCAGTTTTCTACAGGGGCATCAGCCCCAGCATTTT.

The chain joins TRBV28 to TRBJ2-1, with D hard to call. V was trimmed by 6 bases and J by 10 bases, leaving 13 bases between them. The CDR3 extends over 12 amino acids. Germline V gene data show CDR1 as MDHEN and CDR2 as SYDVKM. The CDR3 DNA follows: TGTGCCAGCAGCCTACCCCCACAGGAGCAGTTCTTC. This translates into CASSLPPQEQFF.

The chain couples TRBV11-3 to TRBJ2-3; no clear D. With 1 base removed from V and 8 bases from J, the gap between germline ends came to 7 bases. The CDR3 is 12 amino acids. CDR1 is SGHNT and CDR2 is YENEEA in the germline V gene. The CDR3 loop reads CASSLAESTQYF. Here the CDR3 DNA reads TGTGCCAGCAGCTTAGCTGAATCTACGCAGTATTTT.

The CDR3 protein is CASSLGQVDNTIYF. As DNA, the CDR3 is TGCGCCAGCAGCTTGGGACAAGTGGACAACACCATATATTTT. The V gene is TRBV5-1, the J gene TRBJ1-3; D gene uncertain. The germline CDR1 and CDR2 sequences are SGHRS and YFSETQ. Trimming removed 0 bases at V and 7 bases at J, with 11 bases between. This CDR3 contains 14 residues.

Only a few counts were recorded for this clone. V gene TRBV7-9 combines with J gene TRBJ1-5; D perhaps matches TRBD1 (5 bases). Trimming removed 3 bases at V and 3 bases at J, with 6 bases between. In germline, CDR1 is SEHNR, CDR2 FQNEAQ (reference sequence). The length of the CDR3 is 13 residues. CDR3 residues: CASSFGANQPQHF. DNA of the CDR3: TGTGCCAGCAGCTTTGGGGCCAATCAGCCCCAGCATTTT.

This clone was seen more than once but under ten times. The rearrangement uses TRBV3-1 (or the pseudogene TRBV3-2) and TRBJ1-6, with a weak D call TRBD1 (6 bases). Trimming cost V 5 bases and J 9 bases, with 17 bases left between them. The germline CDR1 and CDR2 sequences are LGHDT and YNNKEL (reference sequence). CDR3 length: 15 amino acids. The CDR3 DNA reads as TGTGCCAGCAGCAAATCCCCGGGGGCGGGTTCACCCCTCCACTTT. Translation: CASSKSPGAGSPLHF.

This chain joins TRBV29-1 and TRBJ1-4, with D possibly being TRBD1 (5 bases). The CDR3 sequence is 12 residues long. V lost 4 bases and J 4 bases, leaving 7 bases between the germline ends. Germline CDR1 and CDR2: SQVTM and ANQGSEA. CDR3 DNA: TGCAGCGTTGGACAGATTAATGAAAAACTGTTTTTT. Amino acids: CSVGQINEKLFF.

The CDR3 DNA reads TGTGCCAGCAGTGGGACGGGACGATACGAGCAGTACTTC. It yields the protein CASSGTGRYEQYF. V is TRBV12-3 or TRBV12-4 and J is TRBJ2-7; D tentatively reads TRBD1 or TRBD2 (5 bases each). The CDR3 extends over 13 amino acids. V shed 5 bases and J shed 4 bases, with 12 bases lying between them.

This chain connects TRBV29-1 to TRBJ2-7; TRBD1 matches at 9 bases. Germline loops: CDR1 SQVTM, CDR2 ANQGSEA. Losses at the gene ends were 4 bases for V and 3 bases for J; bases not matched to a gene: 22. This CDR3 contains 19 residues. CDR3 nucleotides: TGCAGCGTTGCAGCGTTGCCCACTTCCGGGACAGGGATACTCTACGAGCAGTACTTC. Translation gives CSVAALPTSGTGILYEQYF.

This clone was seen only once. The rearrangement links TRBV19 to TRBJ2-3; D unclear. V was clipped by 1 base and J by 6 bases, with 8 bases between them. Germline V gives CDR1 LNHDA, CDR2 SQIVND (reference sequence). The CDR3 has 13 residues. This CDR3 is CASSIVGSDTQYF. In DNA form, the CDR3 reads TGTGCCAGTAGTATAGTCGGATCCGATACGCAGTATTTT.

The chain couples TRBV6-5 to TRBJ2-1; a weak D match, TRBD1 (6 bases). Per the germline V gene, CDR1 is MNHEY and CDR2 is SVGAGI. V dropped 2 bases and J dropped 6 bases, with 14 bases sitting between them. This CDR3 contains 15 residues. The CDR3 DNA follows: TGTGCCAGCAGTTACAAGGGGGACATCACCAATGAGCAGTTCTTC. Encoded protein: CASSYKGDITNEQFF.

The V gene is TRBV7-9, the J gene TRBJ1-1, with D perhaps TRBD1 (6 bases). Trimming cost V 5 bases and J 8 bases, with 18 bases left between them. Germline CDR1 reads SEHNR; CDR2 reads FQNEAQ (reference sequence). The CDR3 spans 14 residues. CDR3 nucleotide sequence: TGTGCCAGCAGCACAATAGCCGGGACACAAGAAGCTTTCTTT. Translation gives CASSTIAGTQEAFF.

The chain carries TRBV27 and TRBJ2-1; unclear D gene. The CDR3 covers 14 residues. V lost 5 bases and J 7 bases, leaving 15 bases between the germline ends. Germline CDR1 MNHEY, CDR2 SMNVEV (reference sequence). Here the CDR3 DNA reads TGTGCCAGCAGTAGCACTTGGGGATGGAATGAGCAGTTCTTC. Protein product: CASSSTWGWNEQFF.

There are a few counts of this clone. J is TRBJ1-3 and V is TRBV7-2; no reliable D call. The CDR3 totals 14 residues. Germline values: CDR1 SGHTA, CDR2 FQGNSA. V gave up 8 bases and J gave up 0 bases, with 11 bases separating them. The DNA for the CDR3 is TGTGCCAGCTTTAACTGGCGCTCTGGAAACACCATATATTTT. Protein sequence: CASFNWRSGNTIYF.

This clone was seen once. The J gene is TRBJ2-7, the V gene TRBV4-3; weak D call: TRBD2 (5 bases). Germline V gene data show CDR1 as LGHNA and CDR2 as YSLEER. This CDR3 is 13 amino acids long. V was cut by 2 bases and J by 7 bases, with 12 bases left in between. CDR3 in DNA: TGCGCCAGCAGCCAATACGGACTCGGGGAGCAGTACTTC. It encodes CASSQYGLGEQYF.

This clone was counted once. This CDR3 is CASSELEGLNGYTF. The CDR3 nucleotides read TGTGCCAGCTCAGAGTTGGAGGGCCTGAATGGCTACACCTTC. The J gene is TRBJ1-2, the V gene TRBV18, with unresolved D. V lost 5 bases and J lost 6, with 16 bases in between. The CDR3 has 14 amino acids. Per germline, CDR1 KGHSH and CDR2 LQKENI.